Below, 3 T cell receptor beta chains from the same sample are listed, as sequenced in a study of T cells in Graves' hyperthyroidism and ophthalmopathy. Using RNA transcripts as the source, TCR beta CDR3 regions were amplified. During a first-round RT-PCR of the TCR CDR3, the HTBI primer set was used. From the multiplex PCR reads, TCRdb called clonotypes with MiXCR, one entry per CDR3 protein. The table shows roughly 750,000 distinct CDR3 sequences, with about a sixth occurring only once. Sequenced: blood. These receptors came from a man younger than 35 with Graves' hyperthyroidism.

Remarks on this clonotype: This may be a read error, as it is one base from a much larger clone. J is TRBJ1-2 and V is TRBV18, with D maybe TRBD1 (6 bases). The V end was cut by 3 bases, the J end by 6 bases, with 14 bases between. Germline-derived CDR1 and CDR2 are KGHSH and LQKENI. The CDR3 spans 14 residues. The CDR3 here is CASSPSGQPHGYTF. CDR3 in DNA: TGTGCCAGCTCACCTTCGGGACAACCCCATGGCTACACCTTC. Together with reference TRBV18 and TRBJ1-2, the CDR3 gives the full variable domain: NAGVMQNPRHLVRRRGQEARLRCSPMKGHSHVYWYRQLPEEGLKFMVYLQKENIIDESGMPKERFSAEFPKEGPSILRIQQVVRGDSAAYFCASSPSGQPHGYTFGSGTRLTVV.

This clonotype was detected only a few times. The chain couples TRBV29-1 to TRBJ2-6; D gene unclear. This CDR3 is 14 amino acids long. The V end lost 6 bases, the J end lost 0 bases, and 9 bases lay between the germline ends. Germline CDR1 and CDR2: SQVTM and ANQGSEA. CDR3 in amino acids: CSVVDISGANVLTF. The DNA for the CDR3 is TGCAGCGTGGTTGACATCTCTGGGGCCAACGTCCTGACTTTC.

This clonotype has more than one count but fewer than ten. The chain links TRBV28 to TRBJ2-4; no clear D gene. CDR3 length: 15 residues. Germline V gene lookup returns CDR1 MDHEN and CDR2 SYDVKM. Trimming shortened V by 6 bases and J by 0 bases, and 12 bases separated the two germline ends. The CDR3 region has the DNA TGTGCCAGCAGCACCCAGCAACTAGCCAAAAACATTCAGTACTTC. Protein sequence: CASSTQQLAKNIQYF.